Following are 27 T cell receptor beta chains from one sample sequenced in a study of blood T cell repertoires in COVID-19. Only in-frame clones appear in the TCRdb table, and some are missing; sequencing was by immunoSEQ multiplex PCR. The profile shows a few hundred thousand clones, about 88% of them singletons. Sequenced: PBMCs or T cells enriched from blood (not recorded which). These receptors all stem from a woman younger than 45 who had recovered from COVID-19.

The V gene is TRBV5-1, the J gene TRBJ1-2, with unresolved D. The V and J ends lost 4 bases and 5 bases respectively, with 15 bases between them. Germline CDR1 is SGHRS and CDR2 is YFSETQ. The CDR3 runs 14 residues. In DNA form, the CDR3 reads TGCGCCAGCAGCCCCAGACTCGGTGGATATGGCTACACCTTC. Its translation: CASSPRLGGYGYTF.

This clone was picked up one time. The rearrangement uses TRBV5-1 and TRBJ1-4; no firm D call. Germline assignment: CDR1 SGHRS and CDR2 YFSETQ. The CDR3 extends over 15 amino acids. The V and J ends lost 3 bases and 3 bases respectively, with 12 bases between them. The CDR3 loop reads CASSYGLLANEKLFF. The CDR3 nucleotides are TGCGCCAGCAGCTATGGGCTTTTAGCTAATGAAAAACTGTTTTTT.

The V and J genes are TRBV18 and TRBJ1-1, with 9 positions matching TRBD1. The CDR3 runs to 15 residues. Germline V gene lookup returns CDR1 KGHSH and CDR2 LQKENI. With 3 bases clipped from V and 4 bases from J, the junction kept 6 bases outside the gene matches. CDR3: CASSPEQGAVTEAFF. In nucleotides, the CDR3 is TGTGCCAGCTCACCCGAACAGGGGGCAGTCACTGAAGCTTTCTTT.

Only a few counts were recorded for this clone. This sequence joins TRBV12-2 and TRBJ1-2; the listed D gene, TRBD1, was not tested against the DNA. TRBV12-2 is a documented pseudogene. CDR3 length equals 20 residues. In DNA, the CDR3 is TGTGCAAGTCGCTTAGTCCTCCCGACAGGGTCCTTACGCAACGCCTATGGCTACACCTTC. Translated: CASRLVLPTGSLRNAYGYTF.

The chain links TRBV6-2 or TRBV6-3 to TRBJ2-7; tentatively, D is TRBD1 (6 bases). Trimming left V 6 bases short and J 1 base short, with 22 bases between. From germline, CDR1 is MNHEY and CDR2 SVGEGT. The CDR3 is made up of 17 amino acids. DNA for the CDR3: TGTGCCAGCAGCCACGGGCCCGGGGACAAACGATCCTACGAGCAGTACTTC. Encoded protein: CASSHGPGDKRSYEQYF.

CDR3 bases: TGTGCCAGTAGTCCCGGACAGCGCAATCAGCCCCAGCATTTT. It specifies CASSPGQRNQPQHF. V is TRBV19 and J is TRBJ1-5; D may be TRBD1 (6 bases). In germline, CDR1 is LNHDA, CDR2 SQIVND (reference sequence). The CDR3 is 14 amino acids. V dropped 5 bases and J dropped 2 bases, with 10 bases sitting between them.

V and J are TRBV11-2 and TRBJ1-1, with D unresolved. V was clipped by 1 base and J by 0 bases, with 12 bases between them. The germline V gene has CDR1 SGHAT and CDR2 FQNNGV. This CDR3 has 16 amino acids. The DNA of the CDR3 is TGTGCCAGCAGCTTAGTAGTGAGGCTAATGAACACTGAAGCTTTCTTT. Translating it yields CASSLVVRLMNTEAFF.

CDR3 amino acids: CASSYKTDRASMNTEAFF. The CDR3 nucleotides read TGTGCCAGCAGTTACAAAACGGACAGGGCCTCAATGAACACTGAAGCTTTCTTT. The genes are TRBV6-2 or TRBV6-3 and TRBJ1-1; TRBD1 matches 8 bases. J was trimmed by 0 bases and V by 2 bases; bases with no gene match: 11. Germline CDR1 is MNHEY and CDR2 is SVGEGT. This CDR3 contains 18 residues.

The rearrangement joins TRBV19 to TRBJ2-6; a weak D match, TRBD1 (6 bases). Germline assignment: CDR1 LNHDA and CDR2 SQIVND (reference sequence). V was shortened by 6 bases and J by 0 bases, with 12 bases between the two germline ends. The CDR3 covers 16 residues. The chain's CDR3 is CASSPGQFSGANVLTF. The CDR3 DNA reads TGTGCCAGTAGCCCAGGACAGTTCTCTGGGGCCAACGTCCTGACTTTC.

The chain links TRBV11-2 to TRBJ1-2, with 7 bases identical to TRBD1. CDR3 size: 17 residues. The V gene's germline CDR1 is SGHAT and CDR2 FQNNGV. Trimming took 0 bases from V and 0 from J; bases not matched to a gene: 7. CDR3 nucleotides: TGTGCCAGCAGCTTAGACCCCGGGACAGATGCTAACTATGGCTACACCTTC. This translates into CASSLDPGTDANYGYTF. The variable domain in full, completed from reference TRBV11-2 and TRBJ1-2, reads EAGVAQSPRYKIIEKRQSVAFWCNPISGHATLYWYQQILGQGPKLLIQFQNNGVVDDSQLPKDRFSAERLKGVDSTLKIQPAKLEDSAVYLCASSLDPGTDANYGYTFGSGTRLTVV.

In this sample, this clone turned up once. The genes are TRBV4-1 and TRBJ2-5; 7 bases match TRBD1. The CDR3 length is 15 residues. Germline V gives CDR1 MGHRA, CDR2 YSYEKL. J gave up 4 bases and V 0 bases, and 5 bases lay outside the gene matches. CDR3 coding DNA: TGCGCCAGCAGCCAAGATCCAGGGGGTCCAGAGACCCAGTACTTC. Translated: CASSQDPGGPETQYF.

V usage is TRBV5-1 and J usage is TRBJ2-5; 9 bases align to TRBD1. V was pared by 4 bases and J by 5 bases, with 6 bases of the junction left unmatched. This CDR3 comprises 14 residues. Germline V CDR1 and CDR2: SGHRS, YFSETQ. The CDR3 sequence is CASSPDRGGETQYF. The CDR3 region has the DNA TGCGCCAGCAGCCCGGACAGGGGAGGGGAGACCCAGTACTTC.

As to this clone: Other DNA variants within this sample encode the same CDR3. This chain links TRBV29-1 with TRBJ1-6; 7 positions match TRBD1. J was trimmed by 8 bases and V by 5 bases; bases with no gene match: 6. CDR1 SQVTM and CDR2 ANQGSEA come from the germline V gene. This CDR3 has 13 residues. The CDR3 sequence is CSVSRDRDSPLHF. Here the CDR3 DNA reads TGCAGCGTTTCCCGGGACAGAGATTCACCCCTCCACTTT.

As to this clone: At the DNA level, this CDR3 is encoded by other sequences in the same sample as well. The J gene is TRBJ1-1, the V gene TRBV11-2; perhaps TRBD1 as D (6 bases). The germline gives CDR1 SGHAT, CDR2 FQNNGV. V lost 1 base to trimming and J lost 5 bases, with 14 bases between them. CDR3 length equals 15 residues. The CDR3 protein is CASSLVGRGGTEAFF. CDR3 in DNA: TGTGCCAGCAGCTTAGTAGGCAGGGGAGGGACTGAAGCTTTCTTT.

This clone has a single count. This chain links TRBV5-1 with TRBJ2-3, with D tentatively TRBD1 (6 bases). This CDR3 region has 16 residues. Germline V gene lookup returns CDR1 SGHRS and CDR2 YFSETQ. Trimming cost V 7 bases and J 9 bases, with 27 bases left between them. CDR3 residues: CASVPGDGTPVDTQYF. CDR3 in DNA: TGCGCCAGCGTGCCTGGGGATGGGACACCTGTTGACACGCAGTATTTT.

V and J are TRBV4-2 and TRBJ2-5; D not certain. CDR1 is LGHNA, CDR2 YNFKEQ, per germline. Deletions cut 0 bases from V and 9 bases from J, with 20 bases between. The CDR3 is made up of 16 amino acids. CDR3 amino acids: CASSQETPPRVGSQYF. In nucleotides, the CDR3 is TGTGCCAGCAGCCAAGAAACACCGCCCCGCGTGGGCTCCCAGTACTTC.

The CDR3 protein is CASSGAGGNYGYTF. The CDR3 nucleotides are TGCGCCAGCAGTGGGGCAGGGGGCAACTATGGCTACACCTTC. J is TRBJ1-2 and V is TRBV5-1; 8 bases are shared with TRBD1. This CDR3 spans 14 amino acids. The junction had 5 bases not matched to a gene; V was cut back by 5 bases and J by 2 bases. Looked up from germline, CDR1 is SGHRS and CDR2 is YFSETQ. The variable domain in full, completed from reference TRBV5-1 and TRBJ1-2, reads KAGVTQTPRYLIKTRGQQVTLSCSPISGHRSVSWYQQTPGQGLQFLFEYFSETQRNKGNFPGRFSGRQFSNSRSEMNVSTLELGDSALYLCASSGAGGNYGYTFGSGTRLTVV.

The chain uses TRBV2 and TRBJ1-2; D ambiguous. Germline V gene sequence: CDR1 SNHLY, CDR2 FYNNEI. V was pared by 3 bases and J by 4 bases, with 9 bases between. This CDR3 contains 13 residues. CDR3 coding DNA: TGTGCCAGCAGTGAGGGCAGCCGCTATGGCTACACCTTC. It translates to CASSEGSRYGYTF.

The chain is built from TRBV3-1 (or the pseudogene TRBV3-2) and TRBJ2-3, with TRBD2 as a possible D gene (6 bases). In germline, CDR1 is LGHDT, CDR2 YNNKEL (reference sequence). Trimming shortened V by 2 bases and J by 4 bases, and 13 bases separated the two germline ends. The CDR3 extends over 15 amino acids. The CDR3 DNA sequence: TGTGCCAGCAGCCAACCGGGAGCACGACCAGATACGCAGTATTTT. It codes for CASSQPGARPDTQYF.

The chain combines TRBV7-2 with TRBJ1-5, with D possibly matching TRBD1 (6 bases). The CDR3 runs to 17 residues. Germline V gives CDR1 SGHTA, CDR2 FQGNSA. Trimming took 3 bases from V and 9 from J, leaving 24 bases between them. The CDR3 sequence: CASSLRAGESRRGPQHF. Here the CDR3 DNA reads TGTGCCAGCAGCTTGAGGGCAGGGGAATCTCGCCGAGGGCCCCAGCATTTT.

V and J are TRBV11-2 and TRBJ1-5; D might be TRBD1 (5 bases). Trimming took 2 bases from V and 3 from J, leaving 11 bases between them. CDR1 and CDR2 (germline): SGHAT, FQNNGV. This CDR3 spans 15 amino acids. For the CDR3, the DNA is TGTGCCAGCAGCTTATCTGGGGCTTACAATCAGCCCCAGCATTTT. Translating gives CASSLSGAYNQPQHF.

This clone was detected once. This chain links TRBV3-1 (or the pseudogene TRBV3-2) with TRBJ1-1; 11 bases line up with TRBD1. Germline lookup yields CDR1 LGHDT and CDR2 YNNKEL (reference sequence). The CDR3 length is 15 residues. V lost 3 bases, J lost 11 bases, and 11 bases stayed unmatched. The CDR3 here is CASSQDRTGGAGAFF. The CDR3 DNA reads TGTGCCAGCAGCCAGGATAGGACAGGGGGCGCGGGTGCTTTCTTT.

CDR3 DNA sequence: TGTGCCAGCAGCCCCTTGGTGAGGTGGACTGAAGCTTTCTTT. Protein product: CASSPLVRWTEAFF. The V call is TRBV7-9, the J call TRBJ1-1; D remains ambiguous. CDR3 size: 14 residues. V lost 5 bases, J lost 5 bases, and 15 bases lay in between. Germline CDR1 reads SEHNR; CDR2 reads FQNEAQ (reference sequence).

CDR3 bases: TGTGCCAGCAGTCTAACCTGGGGGGCTAATGAAAAACTGTTTTTT. It encodes CASSLTWGANEKLFF. The V call is TRBV2, the J call TRBJ1-4; TRBD1 is a possible D gene (5 bases). CDR1 is SNHLY and CDR2 is FYNNEI in the germline V gene. Deletions cut 5 bases from V and 3 bases from J, with 13 bases between. CDR3 length: 15 residues.

The gene calls are TRBV6-6 and TRBJ2-5, with 12 bases that match TRBD2. The CDR3 contains 14 residues. V lost 10 bases to trimming and J lost 5 bases; unmatched junction nucleotides: 8. The germline V gene has CDR1 MNHNY and CDR2 SVGAGI (reference sequence). The CDR3 here is CATAIGTSGETQYF. Written as DNA, the CDR3 is TGTGCCACTGCAATCGGGACTAGCGGGGAGACCCAGTACTTC.

The V call is TRBV30, the J call TRBJ1-5; TRBD1 agrees at 8 bases. CDR1 GTSNPN and CDR2 SVGIG come from the germline V gene (reference sequence). This CDR3 comprises 16 residues. J gave up 2 bases and V 3 bases, and 9 bases lay outside the gene matches. CDR3 coding DNA: TGTGCCTGGAGAGGACAGGGAGGAGTCGGCAATCAGCCCCAGCATTTT. The encoded protein is CAWRGQGGVGNQPQHF.

The sample holds one count of this clone. The J gene is TRBJ1-1, the V gene TRBV12-5, with D tentatively TRBD1 (5 bases). This CDR3 has 14 amino acids. V shed 6 bases and J shed 5 bases, with 16 bases lying between them. Germline V lookup: CDR1 LGHNT, CDR2 FRNRAP. The CDR3 bases are TGTGCTAGTGGGGGAAACTTGGGGCATACTGAAGCTTTCTTT. Translation: CASGGNLGHTEAFF.